This T cell receptor (beta chain) came from a study of blood T cell repertoires in COVID-19. Study overall: The study drew acute and convalescent COVID-19 samples from the United States, Italy and Spain. The cDNA or gDNA used as material had been derived from T cells, B-cell-depleted T cells, or PBMCs.

V lost 4 bases to trimming and J lost 2 bases, with 15 bases between them. The CDR3 covers 16 residues. Germline-derived CDR1 and CDR2 are SEHNR and FQNEAQ (reference sequence). This clone has just a few counts. Per the authors' pipeline: Estimation of nucleated cell counts relied on the amplification of reference gene primers. Generated by immunoSEQ multiplex PCR, the TCRdb table keeps only in-frame clones and is missing some. V, J and clone size derive from that table, while D and trimming were established from the DNA sequence. The table lists 45,000 or so clones, approximately 80% of them singletons, with around 20% in the top ten.

This sequence joins TRBV7-9 and TRBJ1-3, with a possible D match to TRBD1 (6 bases). This clonotype was sampled from a man in his sixties or seventies with acute or convalescent COVID-19. The sequencing sample was made of peripheral blood. The CDR3 sequence: CASSSWTDRTGNTIYF. Here the CDR3 DNA reads TGTGCCAGCAGCTCATGGACTGACAGGACTGGAAACACCATATATTTT.